This entry is about one TCR beta chain. Its cognate antigen has yet to be identified. Base qualities are not provided; no much larger clone lies one nucleotide away. The CDR3 starts with the cysteine, ends with the phenylalanine, and has 12 residues. The only DNA kept is the CDR3, 36 bases in frame from the first base. CDR1 and CDR2, looked up from the germline V gene, are SQVTM and ANQGSEA. Germline trimming amounts to 4 bases on V and 3 bases on J, with 3 as the count of junction bases outside the gene matches. The data derive from a study of control samples from healthy donors and cancer patients (TCRdb year 2020). The method behind the library was the immunoSEQ multiplex PCR assay. TCRdb took over this immuneACCESS table, retaining in-frame rearrangements with V and J assigned. Such tables are incomplete; in checked studies, under half of the missing clones stem from an unresolved V gene, and the remainder is unexplained. Across this sample there are roughly 49,000 clones, with around nine tenths seen only once. The top ten clones comprise approximately 0.8% of the sample.

The sequenced sample was PBMCs. The TCR was taken from a man under 40 with colorectal cancer. The receptor chain draws on TRBV29-1 and TRBJ2-7; TRBD2 aligns with 7 central bases. This receptor carries the CDR3 CSVGGGGYEQYF. The bases read TGCAGCGTTGGGGGCGGGGGCTACGAGCAGTACTTC.